Shown below are 7 T cell receptor beta chains from a single sample sequenced in a study of shared clonotypes between healthy human individuals. Repertoires were generated with immunoSEQ multiplex PCR, while TCRdb's copy carries only in-frame clones and drops some. In the table there are 2 million to 2.5 million clones, about 93% of which are singletons. Naive CD8 populations comprised CD45RO-negative cells positively selected for CCR7, excluding terminally differentiated effector memory CD45RA+ cells. The sample comprised naive CD8+ T cells from PBMCs. The source of these receptors is a man aged 18 to 29 in good health. Some clones in this sample may be carry-over from other donors' samples.

The chain's CDR3 is CASSSQAEDPWNEQFF. CDR3 sequence (DNA): TGTGCCAGCAGCTCCCAAGCGGAGGACCCTTGGAATGAGCAGTTCTTC. The chain employs TRBV28 and TRBJ2-1; a possible D gene is TRBD2 (5 bases). From germline, CDR1 is MDHEN and CDR2 SYDVKM. V shed 6 bases and J shed 7 bases, with 22 bases lying between them. The CDR3 has 16 residues.

V usage is TRBV9 and J usage is TRBJ2-3, with TRBD1 identical over 7 bases. Germline CDR1 and CDR2: SGDLS and YYNGEE. With V trimmed by 0 bases and J by 8 bases, 9 bases remained unmatched. CDR3 length: 15 amino acids. The CDR3 here is CASSVEQGQRGTQYF. DNA of the CDR3: TGTGCCAGCAGCGTAGAACAGGGACAGCGAGGTACGCAGTATTTT.

This clone appeared a single time. The genes are TRBV7-9 and TRBJ2-1, with a possible D match to TRBD2 (5 bases). V was pared by 4 bases and J by 9 bases, with 16 bases between. This CDR3 has 14 residues. Germline CDR1 is SEHNR and CDR2 is FQNEAQ (reference sequence). DNA for the CDR3: TGTGCCAGCAGCTCCGGTAACGGGGTGGGTGAGCAGTTCTTC. This encodes CASSSGNGVGEQFF.

This rearrangement joins TRBV4-3 to TRBJ2-7; D may be TRBD1 (6 bases). The CDR3 is 17 amino acids. Trimming took 2 bases from V and 2 from J, leaving 19 bases between them. Germline V gene lookup returns CDR1 LGHNA and CDR2 YSLEER. Written as DNA, the CDR3 is TGCGCCAGCAGCCAACGAACCTGGACAGAAAGGCCCTACGAGCAGTACTTC. It codes for CASSQRTWTERPYEQYF.

CDR3 sequence: CATISSGSYNEQFF. DNA of the CDR3: TGTGCCACCATATCTAGCGGGAGTTACAATGAGCAGTTCTTC. The genes are TRBV15 and TRBJ2-1, with 10 bases lining up with TRBD2. The CDR3 sequence is 14 residues long. Germline-derived CDR1 and CDR2 are LNHNV and YYDKDF (reference sequence). With 7 bases clipped from V and 4 bases from J, the junction kept 4 bases outside the gene matches. The full variable domain, with the rest looked up from reference TRBV15 and TRBJ2-1, is DAMVIQNPRYQVTQFGKPVTLSCSQTLNHNVMYWYQQKSSQAPKLLFHYYDKDFNNEADTPDNFQSRRPNTSFCFLDIRSPGLGDTAMYLCATISSGSYNEQFFGPGTRLTVL.

V gene TRBV12-5 combines with J gene TRBJ1-2; no clear D. V lost 4 bases to trimming and J lost 3 bases, with 9 bases between them. Germline V gene sequence: CDR1 LGHNT, CDR2 FRNRAP. The CDR3 has 13 amino acids. Written as DNA, the CDR3 is TGTGCTAGTGGTTCTGGATCGTACTATGGCTACACCTTC. It codes for CASGSGSYYGYTF. The whole variable domain, remainder taken from reference TRBV12-5 and TRBJ1-2, is DARVTQTPRHKVTEMGQEVTMRCQPILGHNTVFWYRQTMMQGLELLAYFRNRAPLDDSGMPKDRFSAEMPDATLATLKIQPSEPRDSAVYFCASGSGSYYGYTFGSGTRLTVV.

This chain links TRBV27 with TRBJ1-4; no definite D call. Germline V gene data show CDR1 as MNHEY and CDR2 as SMNVEV (reference sequence). This CDR3 is 14 amino acids long. Trimming stripped 2 bases from V and 7 bases from J, with 11 bases between. This CDR3 is CASSLRAAGEKLFF. CDR3 bases: TGTGCCAGCAGTTTAAGGGCCGCCGGTGAAAAACTGTTTTTT.